This entry lists 32 T cell receptor beta chains sequenced from one sample in a study of CD8 T cells in Susac syndrome. An input of roughly 0.5 to 1 ug of RNA was subjected to reverse transcription using random hexamers. One entry per CDR3 protein, called by TCRdb with MiXCR from the immunoSEQ multiplex PCR reads. Of around 110,000 distinct CDR3 sequences listed, just under 95% are singletons. The specimen was CD8+ T cells from PBMCs. The receptors stem from a human donor with Susac syndrome.

This clonotype was seen just once. The genes are TRBV4-3 and TRBJ1-1; D perhaps matches TRBD1 (5 bases). This CDR3 is built from 15 residues. CDR1 and CDR2 from the germline V gene are LGHNA and YSLEER. V was trimmed by 0 bases and J by 4 bases, leaving 12 bases between them. The CDR3 nucleotides are TGCGCCAGCAGCCAAGATCGGGGGTCCAGCACTGAAGCTTTCTTT. This encodes CASSQDRGSSTEAFF.

V usage is TRBV7-6 and J usage is TRBJ2-2; D might be TRBD1 (6 bases). CDR1 is SGHVS, CDR2 FNYEAQ, per germline. The CDR3 covers 15 residues. The ends were cut back, 1 base at V and 5 bases at J, with 11 bases in the middle. The CDR3 bases are TGTGCCAGCAGCTTAGGGGGGCGTGAGACCGGGGAGCTGTTTTTT. This sequence encodes CASSLGGRETGELFF.

The chain recombines TRBV30 with TRBJ2-7, with 9 nucleotides matching TRBD1. This CDR3 contains 14 residues. V was clipped by 4 bases and J by 1 base; unmatched bases: 5. The germline V gene has CDR1 GTSNPN and CDR2 SVGIG (reference sequence). CDR3 sequence reads: CAWNPTGGSYEQYF. CDR3 bases: TGTGCCTGGAACCCGACAGGGGGTTCCTACGAGCAGTACTTC.

The chain couples TRBV29-1 to TRBJ2-1; 8 positions agree with TRBD2. CDR3 size: 13 residues. With V trimmed by 4 bases and J by 9 bases, 8 bases remained unmatched. Germline CDR1 is SQVTM and CDR2 is ANQGSEA. The CDR3 DNA follows: TGCAGCGTTGGGGTCGGGGGGGCCAGTGAGCAGTTCTTC. This sequence encodes CSVGVGGASEQFF.

J is TRBJ1-5 and V is TRBV5-1; maybe TRBD1 (5 bases). CDR3 size: 15 residues. The germline V gene has CDR1 SGHRS and CDR2 YFSETQ. Deletions cut 4 bases from V and 3 bases from J, with 14 bases between. The CDR3 loop reads CASSPKDGANQPQHF. CDR3 nucleotide sequence: TGCGCCAGCAGCCCAAAAGATGGGGCCAATCAGCCCCAGCATTTT.

The V call is TRBV20-1, the J call TRBJ2-7; no definite D call. The CDR3 is 15 residues long. Trimming removed 3 bases from V and 0 bases from J, with 15 bases in between. Looked up from germline, CDR1 is DFQATT and CDR2 is SNEGSKA (reference sequence). The DNA of the CDR3 is TGCAGTGCTAGTTTAGGACGCCCGAGCTCCTACGAGCAGTACTTC. Protein sequence: CSASLGRPSSYEQYF.

The J gene is TRBJ2-3, the V gene TRBV12-3 or TRBV12-4; the D is unclear. This CDR3 is built from 12 residues. The germline V and J ends were trimmed by 6 bases and 6 bases, with 10 bases remaining between them. The CDR3 reads CASRANGDTQYF. CDR3 bases: TGTGCCAGCAGGGCGAACGGTGATACGCAGTATTTT.

The rearrangement joins TRBV19 to TRBJ2-7; TRBD1 agrees at 8 bases. V lost 10 bases to trimming and J lost 1 base; unmatched junction nucleotides: 3. The CDR3 spans 12 residues. Germline CDR1 LNHDA, CDR2 SQIVND (reference sequence). The CDR3 DNA is TGTGCCACGACAGGGGAGTCCTACGAGCAGTACTTC. It is translated as CATTGESYEQYF.

The genes are TRBV28 and TRBJ2-2; 7 bases line up with TRBD2. V lost 10 bases and J lost 1; bases outside the gene matches: 6. The CDR3 totals 14 residues. Germline-derived CDR1 and CDR2 are MDHEN and SYDVKM. The CDR3: CATAERGNTGELFF. Here the CDR3 DNA reads TGTGCCACCGCCGAGCGGGGGAACACCGGGGAGCTGTTTTTT.

The chain has TRBV6-6 and TRBJ2-2; no clear D. CDR3 length: 14 residues. With 0 bases removed from V and 2 bases from J, the gap between germline ends came to 4 bases. Per germline, CDR1 MNHNY and CDR2 SVGAGI (reference sequence). The CDR3 here is CASSYSENTGELFF. DNA of the CDR3: TGTGCCAGCAGTTACTCAGAAAACACCGGGGAGCTGTTTTTT.

This chain uses TRBV20-1 with TRBJ2-1; the D is unclear. Between the trimmed V and J ends, which lost 0 bases and 1 base, there was a span of 7 bases. Germline-derived CDR1 and CDR2 are DFQATT and SNEGSKA (reference sequence). This CDR3 is built from 14 residues. The chain's CDR3 is CSARESWSYNEQFF. CDR3 bases: TGCAGTGCTAGAGAGTCTTGGTCCTACAATGAGCAGTTCTTC.

The genes are TRBV15 and TRBJ2-5; D perhaps matches TRBD1 (6 bases). Germline CDR1 is LNHNV and CDR2 is YYDKDF (reference sequence). CDR3 size: 17 residues. Trimming took off 0 bases at V and 4 bases at J, with 18 bases between the two ends. The CDR3 loop reads CATSRDLETGLGETQYF. Written as DNA, the CDR3 is TGTGCCACCAGCAGAGATCTAGAAACAGGGTTAGGAGAGACCCAGTACTTC. The variable domain in full, completed from reference TRBV15 and TRBJ2-5, reads DAMVIQNPRYQVTQFGKPVTLSCSQTLNHNVMYWYQQKSSQAPKLLFHYYDKDFNNEADTPDNFQSRRPNTSFCFLDIRSPGLGDTAMYLCATSRDLETGLGETQYFGPGTRLLVL.

The V gene is TRBV20-1, the J gene TRBJ1-2; D is perhaps TRBD1 (6 bases). The CDR3 runs 13 residues. Germline CDR1 DFQATT, CDR2 SNEGSKA (reference sequence). V dropped 0 bases and J dropped 8 bases, with 13 bases sitting between them. The CDR3 spells CSARDSRGLGYTF. CDR3 nucleotide sequence: TGCAGTGCTAGAGATTCCAGGGGTCTGGGCTACACCTTC.

The chain combines TRBV5-6 with TRBJ2-7; 11 bases fit TRBD1. The J segment lost 5 bases and the V segment lost 4 bases, leaving 5 bases of the junction unmatched. The CDR3 is 14 residues long. Germline lookup yields CDR1 SGHDT and CDR2 YYEEEE. CDR3 residues: CASSPGQGAHEQYF. For the CDR3, the DNA is TGTGCCAGCAGCCCCGGACAGGGGGCTCACGAGCAGTACTTC.

The chain links TRBV27 to TRBJ2-3, with a tentative D call TRBD1 (6 bases). The CDR3 is 14 residues long. In germline, CDR1 is MNHEY, CDR2 SMNVEV (reference sequence). The germline V and J ends were trimmed by 5 bases and 2 bases, with 11 bases remaining between them. This chain's CDR3 is CASSITGSTDTQYF. In nucleotides, the CDR3 is TGTGCCAGCAGTATCACAGGGTCCACAGATACGCAGTATTTT.

The chain combines TRBV27 with TRBJ1-4, with 9 positions matching TRBD1. The CDR3 length is 18 residues. With 3 bases clipped from V and 2 bases from J, the junction kept 10 bases outside the gene matches. CDR1 is MNHEY, CDR2 SMNVEV, per germline (reference sequence). The CDR3 loop is CASSFLKTGGGTNEKLFF. The CDR3 region has the DNA TGTGCCAGCAGTTTCCTCAAGACAGGGGGGGGTACTAATGAAAAACTGTTTTTT.

This sequence joins TRBV27 and TRBJ2-1, with 7 nucleotides matching TRBD2. The V segment lost 4 bases and the J segment 15 bases; nucleotides outside the gene matches: 9. The CDR3 runs 12 residues. Germline V lookup: CDR1 MNHEY, CDR2 SMNVEV (reference sequence). In nucleotides, the CDR3 is TGTGCCAGCAGTTCTCGGGGGGACCTCCGGTTCTTC. Translating gives CASSSRGDLRFF.

The chain carries TRBV7-8 and TRBJ2-7, with 7 bases fitting TRBD1. The CDR3 has 14 amino acids. Germline V gives CDR1 SGHVS, CDR2 FQNEAQ. The V and J ends lost 1 base and 5 bases, in that order; junction bases with no gene match: 5. The DNA for the CDR3 is TGTGCCAGCAGCTTAGACAGGGGCGTAGACGAGCAGTACTTC. Translating gives CASSLDRGVDEQYF.

The CDR3: CASTGTGGDNEQFF. CDR3 DNA: TGTGCCAGCACCGGGACAGGGGGGGACAATGAGCAGTTCTTC. V usage is TRBV9 and J usage is TRBJ2-1; the match to TRBD1 covers 11 bases. Germline loops: CDR1 SGDLS, CDR2 YYNGEE. The CDR3 extends over 14 amino acids. The junction had 4 bases not matched to a gene; V was cut back by 6 bases and J by 5 bases.

This clonotype was observed once. This chain links TRBV19 with TRBJ1-5; possibly TRBD1 for D (6 bases). In germline, CDR1 is LNHDA, CDR2 SQIVND (reference sequence). CDR3 length: 12 residues. CDR3 residues: CATLGASEPQHF. Here the CDR3 DNA reads TGTGCTACCTTGGGGGCATCGGAGCCCCAGCATTTT.

The CDR3 is CASSPSAVEQYF. The CDR3 DNA is TGTGCCAGCAGCCCCTCGGCTGTCGAGCAGTACTTC. The chain uses TRBV11-2 and TRBJ2-7; no definite D call. This CDR3 has 12 amino acids. Germline V gene lookup returns CDR1 SGHAT and CDR2 FQNNGV. The germline V and J ends were trimmed by 5 bases and 6 bases, with 11 bases remaining between them.

The chain couples TRBV19 to TRBJ2-1; D not resolved. CDR3 length: 13 residues. Trimming pared 7 bases from V and 6 bases from J, leaving 13 bases between. Germline assignment: CDR1 LNHDA and CDR2 SQIVND (reference sequence). The CDR3 region is CASTNRPFNEQFF. CDR3 in DNA: TGTGCCAGTACCAATAGACCCTTCAATGAGCAGTTCTTC.

V is TRBV6-6 and J is TRBJ2-7; D perhaps matches TRBD2 (6 bases). V was shortened by 5 bases and J by 3 bases, with 20 bases between the two germline ends. The CDR3 sequence is 16 residues long. Germline CDR1 is MNHNY and CDR2 is SVGAGI (reference sequence). The CDR3 protein is CASSLEDDSGVYEQYF. The CDR3 region has the DNA TGTGCCAGCAGTCTTGAAGATGATAGCGGAGTCTACGAGCAGTACTTC.

The chain uses TRBV30 and TRBJ2-1; D possibly corresponds to TRBD1 (5 bases). The V end lost 1 base, the J end lost 4 bases, and 8 bases lay between the germline ends. Per the germline V gene, CDR1 is GTSNPN and CDR2 is SVGIG (reference sequence). CDR3 length equals 13 residues. CDR3: CAWSATAYNEQFF. The CDR3 DNA is TGTGCCTGGAGTGCGACAGCATACAATGAGCAGTTCTTC.

The chain employs TRBV7-8 and TRBJ1-6; D not certain. Trimming pared 1 base from V and 11 bases from J, leaving 9 bases between. Germline loops: CDR1 SGHVS, CDR2 FQNEAQ. This CDR3 region has 13 residues. The DNA of the CDR3 is TGTGCCAGCAGCTTAGGCCTAGGGACACCCCTCCACTTT. Its protein product is CASSLGLGTPLHF.

The J gene is TRBJ1-2, the V gene TRBV5-5; D is perhaps TRBD1 (5 bases). Per germline, CDR1 SGHKS and CDR2 YYEKEE (reference sequence). Between the trimmed V and J ends, which lost 7 bases and 5 bases, there was a span of 15 bases. The CDR3 runs 13 residues. This chain's CDR3 is CASGTMGGYGYTF. As DNA, the CDR3 is TGTGCCAGCGGGACCATGGGAGGTTATGGCTACACCTTC.

The V and J genes are TRBV15 and TRBJ2-1; D is unresolved. Deletions cut 0 bases from V and 7 bases from J, with 4 bases between. CDR3 length equals 12 residues. Germline CDR1 reads LNHNV; CDR2 reads YYDKDF (reference sequence). In DNA, the CDR3 is TGTGCCACCAGCAGAGATGGAAATGAGCAGTTCTTC. This gives the protein CATSRDGNEQFF.

The V and J genes are TRBV27 and TRBJ2-7; 8 bases agree with TRBD2. The V and J ends lost 6 bases and 0 bases, in that order; junction bases with no gene match: 4. Germline V gene sequence: CDR1 MNHEY, CDR2 SMNVEV (reference sequence). CDR3 size: 14 residues. CDR3 in amino acids: CASSPAGVSYEQYF. CDR3 nucleotides: TGTGCCAGCAGCCCAGCGGGGGTCTCCTACGAGCAGTACTTC.

This clonotype appeared a few times. The rearrangement joins TRBV27 to TRBJ2-7; D could derive from TRBD1 or TRBD2 (5 bases each). The V end lost 5 bases, the J end lost 1 base, and 12 bases lay between the germline ends. The CDR3 is 14 residues long. Germline V gives CDR1 MNHEY, CDR2 SMNVEV (reference sequence). CDR3 region: CASSARDRSYEQYF. The CDR3 region has the DNA TGTGCCAGCAGTGCCAGGGACCGTTCCTACGAGCAGTACTTC.

J is TRBJ2-7 and V is TRBV5-6; 9 nucleotides match TRBD1. The V and J ends lost 7 bases and 6 bases, in that order; junction bases with no gene match: 11. CDR3 length: 14 residues. The V gene's germline CDR1 is SGHDT and CDR2 YYEEEE. CDR3 DNA sequence: TGTGCCAGCCCCCAGACAGGGGGATACGGCGAGCAGTACTTC. Translated, it gives CASPQTGGYGEQYF.

The chain couples TRBV7-2 to TRBJ2-7; 9 bases map to TRBD2. V gave up 4 bases and J gave up 0 bases; unmatched junction bases: 4. The CDR3 is 15 amino acids. Germline V gene lookup returns CDR1 SGHTA and CDR2 FQGNSA. The CDR3, as DNA: TGTGCCAGCAGCTCCAGCGGGGGGAACTCCTACGAGCAGTACTTC. Translation gives CASSSSGGNSYEQYF.

The chain links TRBV6-6 to TRBJ2-1; D uncertain. The CDR3 loop spans 10 amino acids. Germline loops: CDR1 MNHNY, CDR2 SVGAGI (reference sequence). Trimming stripped 5 bases from V and 8 bases from J, with 4 bases between. CDR3 in amino acids: CASSGDEQFF. The CDR3 DNA follows: TGTGCCAGCAGTGGGGATGAGCAGTTCTTC.